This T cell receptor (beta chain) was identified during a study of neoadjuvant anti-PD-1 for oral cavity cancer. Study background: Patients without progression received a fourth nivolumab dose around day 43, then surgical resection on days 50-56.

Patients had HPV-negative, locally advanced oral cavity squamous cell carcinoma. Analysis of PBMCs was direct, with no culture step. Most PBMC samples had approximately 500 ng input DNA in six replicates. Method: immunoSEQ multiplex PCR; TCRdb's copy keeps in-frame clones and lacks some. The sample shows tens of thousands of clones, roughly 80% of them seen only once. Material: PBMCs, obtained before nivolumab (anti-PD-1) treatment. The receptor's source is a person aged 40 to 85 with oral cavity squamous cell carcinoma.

The CDR3 DNA is TGTGCCAGCAGTACTAGCGGGGGGAGCACAGATACGCAGTATTTT. Translation gives CASSTSGGSTDTQYF. The chain carries TRBV2 and TRBJ2-3; TRBD2 matches at 12 bases. From germline, CDR1 is SNHLY and CDR2 FYNNEI. The CDR3 loop spans 15 amino acids. V trimming: 5 bases; J trimming: 0 bases; junction bases outside the gene matches: 0. The full variable domain, in which reference TRBV2 and TRBJ2-3 provide the parts outside the CDR3, is EPEVTQTPSHQVTQMGQEVILRCVPISNHLYFYWYRQILGQKVEFLVSFYNNEISEKSEIFDDQFSVERPDGSNFTLKIRSTKLEDSAMYFCASSTSGGSTDTQYFGPGTRLTVL.